The 17 T cell receptor beta chains reported below all come from one sample, sequenced in a study of beta chain features in type 1 diabetes. Study-level findings and limits: Across all four CD4+ subsets, people with type 1 diabetes showed modestly shorter TCRB CDR3s.

For these TCRs, the target antigens are not known. The authors reverse transcribed all of the isolated RNA, so sequencing captured expressed TCRB transcripts. The method was immunoSEQ multiplex PCR; TCRdb's version includes in-frame clones alone and lacks a portion of them. Of roughly 400,000 clones listed, about 10% are singletons. The specimen sequenced was central memory CD4+ T cells from blood. The receptors derive from a young man with type 1 diabetes.

This clone was seen only a few times. This sequence joins TRBV6-6 and TRBJ2-5; the D is unclear. With the DNA end fitting TRBJ2-7 better, the J assignment may be wrong. This CDR3 contains 14 residues. Per the germline V gene, CDR1 is MNHNY and CDR2 is SVGAGI (reference sequence). For the CDR3, the DNA is TGTGCCAGCAGTTACTGGGAAGATAACTACGAGCAGTACTTC. This translates into CASSYWEDNYEQYF.

This clone was found a few times. The V call is TRBV19, the J call TRBJ2-7; D unresolved. This CDR3 is built from 18 residues. The V and J ends lost 6 bases and 0 bases respectively, with 24 bases between them. CDR1 and CDR2 (germline): LNHDA, SQIVND (reference sequence). The DNA of the CDR3 is TGTGCCAGTAGCGCAAAAGGACGCGATGAAAGAAGCTCCTACGAGCAGTACTTC. This translates into CASSAKGRDERSSYEQYF.

The V gene is TRBV7-8, the J gene TRBJ1-4; a possible D gene is TRBD1 (5 bases). Germline values: CDR1 SGHVS, CDR2 FQNEAQ. The V end lost 1 base, the J end lost 8 bases, and 8 bases lay between the germline ends. This CDR3 is built from 13 residues. CDR3 DNA: TGTGCCAGCAGCTTAGAACGGGGCGAAAAACTGTTTTTT. Amino acid sequence: CASSLERGEKLFF.

The chain joins TRBV9 to TRBJ2-7; 10 bases are a match to TRBD1. Trimming at V came to 3 bases and at J to 3 bases, leaving 3 bases not matched to a gene. The CDR3 is 14 residues long. The germline gives CDR1 SGDLS, CDR2 YYNGEE. CDR3 protein: CASSARDRGYEQYF. CDR3 DNA sequence: TGTGCCAGCAGCGCCCGGGACAGGGGCTACGAGCAGTACTTC.

The table lists this clone with a few counts. This chain's CDR3 is CASSGDRGPPEYEQYF. The CDR3 nucleotides read TGCGCCAGCAGCGGGGACAGGGGGCCGCCGGAGTACGAGCAGTACTTC. The chain links TRBV5-1 to TRBJ2-7, with TRBD1 matching 12 bases. Germline assignment: CDR1 SGHRS and CDR2 YFSETQ. The CDR3 consists of 16 residues. Trimming cost V 4 bases and J 4 bases; bases outside gene matches: 9.

The chain has TRBV9 and TRBJ2-3, with D perhaps matching TRBD1 (6 bases). Deletions cut 2 bases from V and 11 bases from J, with 18 bases between. The CDR3 covers 14 residues. CDR1 is SGDLS and CDR2 is YYNGEE in the germline V gene. This chain's CDR3 is CASSVDLTGLGQYF. CDR3 DNA: TGTGCCAGCAGCGTCGACCTTACAGGGCTGGGGCAGTATTTT.

This clone has only a few counts. This chain uses TRBV5-4 with TRBJ2-4, with 7 bases matching TRBD1. Germline V gene lookup returns CDR1 SGHNT and CDR2 YYREEE (reference sequence). The trim removed 4 bases at V and 4 bases at J, leaving 8 bases unmatched. The CDR3 is 15 residues long. The CDR3 sequence is CASSHPGQRKNIQYF. For the CDR3, the DNA is TGTGCCAGCAGCCACCCGGGACAGAGGAAAAACATTCAGTACTTC.

This clone was seen more than once but under ten times. V usage is TRBV5-1 and J usage is TRBJ2-7; no reliable D call. Germline-derived CDR1 and CDR2 are SGHRS and YFSETQ. The CDR3 has 14 amino acids. V lost 2 bases to trimming and J lost 4 bases, with 13 bases between them. The CDR3 coding sequence is TGCGCCAGCAGCTTATTGGGGATAGGGTACGAGCAGTACTTC. This sequence encodes CASSLLGIGYEQYF.

This chain links TRBV5-1 with TRBJ2-3; 9 bases map to TRBD1. The germline CDR1 and CDR2 sequences are SGHRS and YFSETQ. V shed 1 base, J shed 6 bases, and the junction held 9 bases outside the gene matches. This CDR3 region has 16 residues. The CDR3 DNA sequence: TGCGCCAGCAGCTTGACGGGGACAGGGACGGACGATACGCAGTATTTT. Amino acids: CASSLTGTGTDDTQYF.

The rearrangement uses TRBV15 and TRBJ1-5; D is uncertain. The CDR3 length is 15 residues. Trimming took 8 bases from V and 5 from J, leaving 19 bases between them. CDR1 is LNHNV and CDR2 is YYDKDF in the germline V gene (reference sequence). CDR3 DNA: TGTGCCACCTCTCGTGGACCCGGCCAAGATCAGCCCCAGCATTTT. Translation: CATSRGPGQDQPQHF.

CDR3 sequence: CASSVTGLGVLTF. The DNA for the CDR3 is TGTGCCAGCAGCGTGACAGGGTTGGGCGTCCTGACTTTC. The chain uses TRBV7-3 and TRBJ2-6, with 7 bases aligning to TRBD1. Trimming at V came to 5 bases and at J to 12 bases, leaving 7 bases not matched to a gene. The CDR3 runs 13 residues. Germline loops: CDR1 SGHTA, CDR2 FQGTGA.

A few counts support this clone. This chain links TRBV4-1 with TRBJ2-7; D possibly corresponds to TRBD1 (5 bases). Trimming removed 1 base from V and 3 bases from J, with 13 bases in between. From germline, CDR1 is MGHRA and CDR2 YSYEKL. The CDR3 extends over 15 amino acids. The CDR3 region is CASSQVAGSGYEQYF. CDR3 nucleotides: TGCGCCAGCAGCCAAGTTGCAGGGTCGGGCTACGAGCAGTACTTC.

This chain joins TRBV5-1 and TRBJ2-5, with 10 bases aligning to TRBD1. This CDR3 comprises 17 residues. Per the germline V gene, CDR1 is SGHRS and CDR2 is YFSETQ. V shed 4 bases and J 9 bases; nucleotides not matched to a gene: 18. This chain's CDR3 is CASSPSTGGYQRGSQYF. The CDR3 nucleotides are TGCGCCAGCAGCCCCTCGACAGGGGGCTATCAAAGGGGGTCCCAGTACTTC.

In the case of this clone: This same CDR3 is encoded by further DNA sequences in the sample. The chain combines TRBV5-1 with TRBJ2-1; D call uncertain. This CDR3 is built from 15 residues. The germline gives CDR1 SGHRS, CDR2 YFSETQ. V lost 0 bases to trimming and J lost 4 bases, with 11 bases between them. CDR3 DNA: TGCGCCAGCAGCTTGGGTCAGATCCTTTACAATGAGCAGTTCTTC. Translated: CASSLGQILYNEQFF.

This clone was detected ten times or more. The rearrangement uses TRBV9 and TRBJ1-4, with a possible D match to TRBD1 (5 bases). Germline CDR1 is SGDLS and CDR2 is YYNGEE. The CDR3 is 14 amino acids. V gave up 0 bases and J gave up 8 bases, with 11 bases separating them. CDR3 coding DNA: TGTGCCAGCAGCGTAGGGGGCCCAGGGGAAAAACTGTTTTTT. Amino acids: CASSVGGPGEKLFF. The entire variable domain, with the rest obtained from reference TRBV9 and TRBJ1-4, is as follows: DSGVTQTPKHLITATGQRVTLRCSPRSGDLSVYWYQQSLDQGLQFLIQYYNGEERAKGNILERFSAQQFPDLHSELNLSSLELGDSALYFCASSVGGPGEKLFFGSGTQLSVL.

In this sample, this clone turned up a few times. V gene TRBV18 combines with J gene TRBJ1-5, with TRBD1 matching 7 bases. The CDR3 runs 17 residues. V dropped 8 bases and J dropped 6; count of bases not matched to a gene: 19. Germline CDR1 is KGHSH and CDR2 is LQKENI. The CDR3 coding sequence is TGTGCCAGCACATTCTCCCCGGGAGGGGGCGACGGTCAGCCCCAGCATTTT. The encoded protein is CASTFSPGGGDGQPQHF.

This clone was counted a few times. The J gene is TRBJ2-2, the V gene TRBV27; D remains ambiguous. The CDR3 contains 14 residues. CDR1 is MNHEY, CDR2 SMNVEV, per germline (reference sequence). The V end lost 10 bases, the J end lost 0 bases, and 12 bases lay between the germline ends. CDR3 nucleotides: TGTGCCACCCTGAGGAGAGCGAACACCGGGGAGCTGTTTTTT. Translating it yields CATLRRANTGELFF.